Below, 7 T cell receptor beta chains from the same sample are listed, as sequenced in a study of T cell responses to AZD1222 COVID-19 vaccine. This table comes from immunoSEQ multiplex PCR, and its TCRdb copy is limited to in-frame clones, with some not included. The data contain 150,000 to 200,000 clones, roughly 93% of them seen just once; the ten biggest clones take up approximately 9.6%. Sequenced material: peripheral blood, taken on day 0 of AZD1222 vaccination. All receptors derive from an adult in good health.

The J gene is TRBJ1-4, the V gene TRBV28; 9 bases align to TRBD1. V lost 4 bases, J lost 0 bases, and 6 bases stayed unmatched. The CDR3 runs to 17 residues. Germline CDR1 is MDHEN and CDR2 is SYDVKM. CDR3 coding DNA: TGTGCCAGCAGTTCCGGGACAGGGATTACAACTAATGAAAAACTGTTTTTT. This encodes CASSSGTGITTNEKLFF. Together with reference TRBV28 and TRBJ1-4, the CDR3 gives the full variable domain: DVKVTQSSRYLVKRTGEKVFLECVQDMDHENMFWYRQDPGLGLRLIYFSYDVKMKEKGDIPEGYSVSREKKERFSLILESASTNQTSMYLCASSSGTGITTNEKLFFGSGTQLSVL.

This chain joins TRBV5-5 and TRBJ1-1; 7 nucleotides agree with TRBD1. This CDR3 has 14 amino acids. CDR1 is SGHKS and CDR2 is YYEKEE in the germline V gene (reference sequence). V lost 4 bases, J lost 4 bases, and 7 bases stayed unmatched. The CDR3 DNA sequence: TGTGCCAGCAGCAACAGGGACAGCGGCACTGAAGCTTTCTTT. This encodes CASSNRDSGTEAFF.

This clone came up once. V and J are TRBV5-1 and TRBJ2-5, with D perhaps assigned TRBD1 or TRBD2 (6 bases each). The CDR3 totals 15 residues. CDR1 and CDR2 from the germline V gene are SGHRS and YFSETQ. The ends were cut back, 4 bases at V and 5 bases at J, with 18 bases in the middle. CDR3 DNA: TGCGCCAGCAGCCACCCCTCGGGGGCTCAGGAGACCCAGTACTTC. Its protein product is CASSHPSGAQETQYF.

This rearrangement joins TRBV28 to TRBJ2-5, with D perhaps matching TRBD2 (5 bases). The V end lost 1 base, the J end lost 5 bases, and 8 bases lay between the germline ends. The CDR3 runs 13 residues. Germline-derived CDR1 and CDR2 are MDHEN and SYDVKM. Here the CDR3 DNA reads TGTGCCAGCAGTTTATCGGGGTGGGAGACCCAGTACTTC. Its translation: CASSLSGWETQYF. The full variable domain, in which reference TRBV28 and TRBJ2-5 provide the parts outside the CDR3, is DVKVTQSSRYLVKRTGEKVFLECVQDMDHENMFWYRQDPGLGLRLIYFSYDVKMKEKGDIPEGYSVSREKKERFSLILESASTNQTSMYLCASSLSGWETQYFGPGTRLLVL.

The gene calls are TRBV15 and TRBJ1-2; D ambiguous. CDR1 is LNHNV and CDR2 is YYDKDF in the germline V gene (reference sequence). The CDR3 has 14 residues. V was cut by 4 bases and J by 0 bases, with 9 bases left in between. The chain's CDR3 is CATSIGLSNYGYTF. CDR3 in DNA: TGTGCCACCAGCATAGGGCTCTCTAACTATGGCTACACCTTC.

The rearrangement joins TRBV5-1 to TRBJ1-6, with TRBD1 identical over 8 bases. The CDR3 runs to 14 residues. The V gene's germline CDR1 is SGHRS and CDR2 YFSETQ. The ends lost 0 bases at V and 7 bases at J; junction bases unmatched: 0. CDR3 sequence: CASSLGQGNSPLHF. In DNA form, the CDR3 reads TGCGCCAGCAGCTTGGGACAGGGGAATTCACCCCTCCACTTT.

The chain joins TRBV19 to TRBJ1-2, with D possibly TRBD1 on 6 matching bases. Per germline, CDR1 LNHDA and CDR2 SQIVND (reference sequence). V shed 1 base and J shed 5 bases, with 11 bases lying between them. CDR3 size: 14 residues. This CDR3 is CASSIGTENYGYTF. CDR3 coding DNA: TGTGCCAGTAGTATAGGGACAGAAAATTATGGCTACACCTTC.